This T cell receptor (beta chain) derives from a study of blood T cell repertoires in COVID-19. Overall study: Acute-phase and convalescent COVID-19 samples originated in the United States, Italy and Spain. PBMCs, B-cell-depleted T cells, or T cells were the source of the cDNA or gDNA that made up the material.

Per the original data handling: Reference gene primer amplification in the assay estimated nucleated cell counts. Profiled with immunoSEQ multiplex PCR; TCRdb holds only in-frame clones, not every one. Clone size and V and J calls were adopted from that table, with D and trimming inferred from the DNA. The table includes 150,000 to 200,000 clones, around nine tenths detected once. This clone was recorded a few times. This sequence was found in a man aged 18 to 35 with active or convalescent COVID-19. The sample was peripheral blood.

The CDR3 DNA is TGCGCCAGCAGCTACGGACTAGCGGGACCCATTGCCCACACAGATACGCAGTATTTT. This codes for CASSYGLAGPIAHTDTQYF. J is TRBJ2-3 and V is TRBV5-1; TRBD2 aligns across 12 bases. V lost 3 bases to trimming and J lost 2 bases; unmatched junction nucleotides: 13. The V gene's germline CDR1 is SGHRS and CDR2 YFSETQ. The CDR3 is 19 amino acids.